This TCR beta chain appears in the sequencing data of a study of T cells after posttransplantation cyclophosphamide. Study findings and constraints: Tissue-infiltrating T cells from skin or gut overlapped little with blood T cells. Recipient CMV seropositivity and CMV reactivation strongly tracked TRB clonality. Later blood repertoires were often dominated by clones from the donor CD8+ memory compartment.

This related bone marrow graft donor gave peripheral blood on the day of marrow donation. Some clones are missing from TCRdb's copy, which holds only in-frame ones; the method was immunoSEQ multiplex PCR. Of about 18,000 clones in the sample, 75% to 90% were seen once. To note about this clone: Its antigen is unknown.

The TCR was taken from a man aged 25-40 years in good health and a related stem cell transplant donor. Sequencing was performed on memory CD4+ T cells sorted from blood.

DNA for the CDR3: TGTGCCAGCAGCGGACAACACGGAGGTAGGAATTCACCCCTCCACTTT. Translated, it gives CASSGQHGGRNSPLHF. The chain is built from TRBV9 and TRBJ1-6; D unclear. The CDR3 totals 16 residues. Germline V gene data show CDR1 as SGDLS and CDR2 as YYNGEE. V was pared by 3 bases and J by 7 bases, with 17 bases between.